The rows below give T cell receptor beta chains drawn from one sample of a study of T-cell memory formation after mild COVID-19. Via MiXCR, TCRdb re-called the 5' RACE reads, giving one row per CDR3 protein. The data show 55,000 to 75,000 distinct CDR3 sequences, with roughly 26% seen just once and roughly 41% held by the top ten. The sequenced sample consisted of PBMCs or a T cell subset sorted from them (not recorded which). These receptors came from a man aged 18 to 29 who had mild COVID-19 (a few samples of this study predate the infection). Cell type and time point are not known. CDR3s include the opening cysteine and the closing phenylalanine or tryptophan. The D gene is left open where the match is weak. The size entry is marked missing in some rows and otherwise reads once, few, many or a size class.

J,V,size,D,length,CDR3,DNA
TRBJ2-5,TRBV12-3/TRBV12-4,few,-,11,CASSGQGTQYF,TGTGCCAGCAGTGGGCAGGGGACCCAGTACTTC
TRBJ2-1,TRBV10-3,few,TRBD2,16,CAITRASGGAYNEQFF,TGTGCCATCACCAGGGCCAGCGGGGGGGCCTACAATGAGCAGTTCTTC
TRBJ2-7,TRBV3-1,-,-,11,CASSLLSEQYF,TGTGCCAGCAGCCTCCTTTCCGAGCAGTACTTC
TRBJ2-7,TRBV12-3/TRBV12-4,many,-,10,CASGTYEQYF,TGTGCCAGCGGCACCTACGAGCAGTACTTC
TRBJ2-3,TRBV4-1,few,TRBD1,15,CASRPRTGAIDTQYF,TGCGCCAGCAGACCCCGCACAGGGGCCATAGATACGCAGTATTTT
TRBJ2-7,TRBV23-1,-,-,14,CASSPQGPYYEQYF,TGCGCCAGCAGTCCCCAGGGGCCGTACTACGAGCAGTACTTC
TRBJ1-5,TRBV6-5,-,-,13,CASRGGINQPQHF,TGTGCCAGCCGTGGCGGAATTAATCAGCCCCAGCATTTT
TRBJ2-2,TRBV5-1,few,-,14,CASSLLGAGGELFF,TGCGCCAGCAGCTTGCTAGGGGCCGGCGGGGAGCTGTTTTTT
TRBJ2-3,TRBV7-2,-,TRBD2,17,CASSLARAGGVTDTQYF,TGTGCCAGCAGCTTAGCACGGGCGGGGGGCGTCACAGATACGCAGTATTTT
TRBJ2-5,TRBV3-1,-,TRBD2,17,CASSQEFDGGNQETQYF,TGTGCCAGCAGCCAAGAGTTTGACGGGGGGAACCAAGAGACCCAGTACTTC
TRBJ2-3,TRBV7-9,few,TRBD2,16,CASSDGTSGERDTQYF,TGTGCCAGCAGCGACGGGACTAGCGGGGAAAGGGATACGCAGTATTTT
TRBJ2-3,TRBV11-2,many,-,16,CASSPSPGAFTDTQYF,TGTGCCAGCAGCCCCAGCCCGGGGGCGTTCACAGATACGCAGTATTTT
TRBJ2-7,TRBV5-6,few,TRBD1,14,CASSPGQGYHEQYF,TGTGCCAGCAGCCCGGGACAGGGGTACCACGAGCAGTACTTC
TRBJ2-4,TRBV6-2/TRBV6-3,few,TRBD2,16,CASSYHGEGAKNIQYF,TGTGCCAGCAGTTATCACGGGGAGGGAGCCAAAAACATTCAGTACTTC
TRBJ1-2,TRBV4-1,-,TRBD1,14,CASSQAETGPDYTF,TGCGCCAGCAGCCAAGCCGAGACAGGGCCCGACTACACCTTC
TRBJ2-5,TRBV11-2,many,TRBD2,17,CASSLIPAGASQETQYF,TGTGCCAGCAGCTTAATCCCAGCGGGGGCCTCTCAAGAGACCCAGTACTTC
TRBJ2-3,TRBV7-9,few,TRBD1,16,CASFSGGTGGTDTQYF,TGTGCCAGCTTCTCCGGTGGGACAGGGGGTACAGATACGCAGTATTTT
TRBJ2-1,TRBV9,-,-,15,CASSVGGDSYNEQFF,TGTGCCAGCAGCGTAGGAGGGGACTCGTACAATGAGCAGTTCTTC
TRBJ2-3,TRBV20-1,-,-,13,CSASPRRGDTQYF,TGCAGTGCTAGCCCCCGGAGGGGAGATACGCAGTATTTT
TRBJ2-1,TRBV4-1,-,TRBD1,16,CASSQTRQGAIHEQFF,TGCGCCAGCAGTCAAACCCGGCAGGGGGCCATCCATGAGCAGTTCTTC
TRBJ2-5,TRBV5-1,-,-,14,CASSLYGGGETQYF,TGCGCCAGCAGCTTGTACGGCGGTGGAGAGACCCAGTACTTC
TRBJ1-3,TRBV6-5,few,-,17,CASSYSIQGLSGNTIYF,TGTGCCAGCAGTTACTCGATACAGGGACTCTCTGGAAACACCATATATTTT
TRBJ2-1,TRBV7-6,few,TRBD1,14,CASSLGTGPNEQFF,TGTGCCAGCAGCCTAGGGACAGGGCCTAATGAGCAGTTCTTC
TRBJ1-5,TRBV14,-,TRBD1,17,CASSTRDRAYSNQPQHF,TGTGCCAGCAGCACACGGGACAGGGCTTATAGCAATCAGCCCCAGCATTTT
TRBJ2-2,TRBV12-3/TRBV12-4,-,-,14,CASRQGPNTGELFF,TGTGCCAGCAGACAGGGCCCTAACACCGGGGAGCTGTTTTTT
TRBJ2-7,TRBV27,-,-,15,CASSLLTASSYEQYF,TGTGCCAGCAGTTTACTCACCGCTAGCTCCTACGAGCAGTACTTC
TRBJ2-5,TRBV12-3/TRBV12-4,few,-,14,CASSGTLEQETQYF,TGTGCCAGCAGTGGGACCTTAGAGCAAGAGACCCAGTACTTC
TRBJ1-5,TRBV19,-,-,15,CASSIGEGGNQPQHF,TGTGCCAGTAGTATAGGCGAAGGTGGGAATCAGCCCCAGCATTTT
TRBJ2-4,TRBV5-1,-,-,14,CASSAWGTKNIQYF,TGCGCCAGCAGCGCCTGGGGAACCAAAAACATTCAGTACTTC
TRBJ2-7,TRBV6-5,-,TRBD1,14,CASSAGDSRYEQYF,TGTGCCAGCAGTGCCGGGGACAGCAGATACGAGCAGTACTTC
TRBJ1-1,TRBV6-2/TRBV6-3,-,-,9,CASSQGAFF,TGTGCCAGCAGCCAAGGGGCTTTCTTT
TRBJ1-5,TRBV6-2/TRBV6-3,once,-,14,CASSYRAVGEPQHF,TGTGCCAGCAGTTACCGGGCAGTTGGGGAGCCCCAGCATTTT
TRBJ1-2,TRBV7-8,-,-,13,CASSLEPSYGYTF,TGTGCCAGCAGCTTAGAGCCAAGCTATGGCTACACCTTC
TRBJ2-3,TRBV6-5,-,TRBD1,14,CASSYYRGADTQYF,TGTGCCAGCAGTTACTACAGGGGAGCAGATACGCAGTATTTT
TRBJ1-1,TRBV7-6,many,TRBD1,15,CASSPPKAGGTEAFF,TGTGCCAGCAGCCCCCCCAAGGCAGGGGGCACTGAAGCTTTCTTT
TRBJ2-5,TRBV20-1,-,TRBD2,15,CSARDLAGGQETQYF,TGCAGTGCTAGAGATCTAGCGGGGGGCCAAGAGACCCAGTACTTC
TRBJ2-1,TRBV7-3,few,-,15,CVSSLSPGSYNEQFF,TGTGTCAGCAGCTTAAGTCCAGGGTCTTACAATGAGCAGTTCTTC
TRBJ2-1,TRBV7-6,few,TRBD2,13,CASSPTGGNEQFF,TGTGCCAGCAGCCCTACCGGGGGGAATGAGCAGTTCTTC
TRBJ2-6,TRBV20-1,few,-,15,CSARFPRPGANVLTF,TGCAGTGCTAGATTCCCGAGGCCAGGGGCCAACGTCCTGACTTTC
TRBJ1-2,TRBV2,many,-,16,CASSEALSWREWGYTF,TGTGCCAGCAGTGAAGCGCTTTCTTGGAGGGAGTGGGGCTACACCTTC
TRBJ1-1,TRBV15,few,TRBD1,17,CATSRDFGTAPRDEAFF,TGTGCCACCAGCAGAGATTTCGGGACAGCGCCGAGGGATGAAGCTTTCTTT
TRBJ2-1,TRBV5-1,-,TRBD2,18,CASSLDPGTSGGANEQFF,TGCGCCAGCAGCTTGGACCCCGGGACTAGCGGGGGGGCCAATGAGCAGTTCTTC
TRBJ2-3,TRBV7-2,-,TRBD2,15,CASNPGLTSTDTQYF,TGTGCCAGCAACCCGGGACTAACCAGCACAGATACGCAGTATTTT
TRBJ2-2,TRBV7-6,medium-sized,-,17,CASSLATSRGDTGELFF,TGTGCCAGCAGCTTAGCTACTAGTAGAGGGGACACCGGGGAGCTGTTTTTT
TRBJ1-1,TRBV5-1,few,TRBD1,14,CASSPGTDKTEAFF,TGCGCCAGCAGCCCCGGGACAGATAAAACTGAAGCTTTCTTT
TRBJ1-1,TRBV10-1,-,-,10,CATGRSSAFF,TGCGCCACAGGTCGTAGTAGTGCTTTCTTT
TRBJ2-4,TRBV5-6,-,-,13,CASSGGAPNIQYF,TGTGCCAGCAGCGGAGGGGCCCCGAACATTCAGTACTTC
TRBJ2-1,TRBV7-9,few,-,14,CASSLMTNYNEQFF,TGTGCCAGCAGCTTGATGACAAACTACAATGAGCAGTTCTTC
TRBJ2-2,TRBV24-1,few,TRBD1,15,CATSPGTANTGELFF,TGTGCCACCAGTCCCGGGACAGCGAACACCGGGGAGCTGTTTTTT
TRBJ2-3,TRBV28,once,TRBD1,15,CASSDRAVSTDTQYF,TGTGCCAGCAGCGACAGGGCGGTGAGCACAGATACGCAGTATTTT
TRBJ2-5,TRBV6-2/TRBV6-3,-,TRBD2,15,CASSSKRGWQETQYF,TGTGCCAGCAGTTCTAAGCGGGGTTGGCAAGAGACCCAGTACTTC